Listed below are T cell receptor beta chains from one sample, sequenced in a study of Ad26.COV2.S vaccination and SARS-CoV-2 variants. Using immunoSEQ multiplex PCR, the repertoire was profiled, and TCRdb retains in-frame clones only, with some absent. Counted here are roughly 700,000 clones, more than 70% occurring once; the ten biggest clones make up about 1.5%. The specimen comprised peripheral blood, sampled in a trial of Ad26.COV2.S vaccine versus placebo. Source of these receptors: a person aged 18 to 59 who received the Ad26.COV2.S COVID-19 vaccine or a placebo. CDR3s include the opening cysteine and the closing phenylalanine or tryptophan.

V gene	CDR3 length	J gene	CDR3 protein
TRBV27	14	TRBJ2-2	CASSLGGPPGELFF
TRBV30	15	TRBJ2-1	CAWSVRGSWDNEQFF
TRBV2	12	TRBJ1-2	CASSDEYYGYTF
TRBV12-3/TRBV12-4	13	TRBJ2-7	CASTHRGPYEQYF
TRBV7-9	16	TRBJ1-3	CASSPPSLGSGNTIYF
TRBV29-1	14	TRBJ1-4	CSVGGEGRAEKLFF
TRBV30	13	TRBJ1-5	CAWSTAGHQPQHF
TRBV5-1	14	TRBJ2-7	CASSLSGADYEQYF
TRBV18	13	TRBJ2-7	CASSETSFHEQYF
TRBV7-9	12	TRBJ1-1	CASSSLRTEAFF
TRBV7-3	16	TRBJ2-4	CASSPVRILAKNIQYF
TRBV10-3	14	TRBJ1-6	CAISDGQTNSPLHF
TRBV3-1/TRBV3-2	14	TRBJ2-5	CASSQLRGQETQYF
TRBV5-1	13	TRBJ1-1	CASRRDQNTEAFF
TRBV20-1	15	TRBJ2-3	CSASRGTSVTDTQYF
TRBV7-9	14	TRBJ2-7	CASSLRQDSYEQYF
TRBV9	15	TRBJ2-7	CASSASATAVYEQYF
TRBV10-2	13	TRBJ1-2	CASATGDTGGYTF
TRBV2	15	TRBJ2-7	CASSETAGGASEQYF
TRBV2	13	TRBJ2-5	CASSTEIQETQYF
TRBV13	14	TRBJ1-1	CASSSTGGSTEAFF
TRBV18	17	TRBJ1-3	CASSPLSRTASGNTIYF
TRBV5-1	15	TRBJ2-1	CASSSREGLYNEQFF
TRBV4-2	14	TRBJ2-3	CASSQLAGTDTQYF
TRBV3-1/TRBV3-2	16	TRBJ2-3	CASSQEASGRTDTQYF
TRBV14	19	TRBJ2-1	CASSPAFHGGLPIYNEQFF
TRBV11-2	14	TRBJ1-4	CASSPQGVSAKLFF
TRBV9	12	TRBJ2-7	CASSPHPGEQYF
TRBV27	14	TRBJ1-5	CASSQTGDLQPQHF
TRBV6-2/TRBV6-3	12	TRBJ1-3	CASSKPGNTIYF
TRBV4-1	14	TRBJ1-4	CASSPTGDNEKLFF
TRBV19	20	TRBJ1-5	CASSIDRPPIEQKGNQPQHF
TRBV5-1	14	TRBJ1-1	CASSFRGDDTEAFF
TRBV28	13	TRBJ2-7	CASSYPRAYEQYF
TRBV19	12	TRBJ2-7	CASRDGAYEQYF
TRBV5-4	12	TRBJ2-1	CASSLLWDEQFF
TRBV6-5	15	TRBJ2-7	CASSFRGSRSYEQYF
TRBV4-1	13	TRBJ2-5	CASSQAGLETQYF
TRBV19	12	TRBJ1-5	CASNPRSGPQHF
TRBV2	13	TRBJ1-5	CASREDGNQPQHF
TRBV7-3	16	TRBJ2-2	CASRNVGGLRAGELFF
TRBV24-1	12	TRBJ2-7	CATSDLGGEQYF
TRBV19	17	TRBJ1-5	CASSKGQGQGINQPQHF
TRBV2	14	TRBJ2-3	CASSERGGTDTQYF
TRBV3-1/TRBV3-2	13	TRBJ2-5	CASSWGSQETQYF
TRBV4-3	16	TRBJ1-1	CASSQALGSLNTEAFF
TRBV19	15	TRBJ1-6	CASSVFRDTNSPLHF
TRBV18	15	TRBJ1-2	CASSPRDRGHYGYTF
TRBV6-6	16	TRBJ1-5	CASSYAGTGLNQPQHF
TRBV5-1	17	TRBJ2-5	CASSLGSQTSGEETQYF
TRBV20-1	11	TRBJ1-2	CSATPSWGYTF
TRBV10-3	15	TRBJ2-4	CAISDDRQGGNIQYF
TRBV18	13	TRBJ2-5	CASSPPSEETQYF
TRBV27	16	TRBJ2-7	CASSPPAGTGGVEQYF